This T cell receptor beta chain comes out of a study of T cells in Graves' hyperthyroidism and ophthalmopathy. Findings of the study overall: A model of 13 V-J features distinguished ophthalmopathy from stable hyperthyroidism.

About this clonotype itself: Its antigen is currently unknown.

Amplification targeted TCR beta CDR3 regions from RNA transcripts. HTBI primers were the set used in a first-round RT-PCR of the TCR CDR3. TCRdb re-derived calls from the multiplex PCR reads in MiXCR, one entry per CDR3 protein. This table has nearly 250,000 distinct CDR3 sequences, approximately 25% appearing once. The CDR3 runs to 15 residues. The V gene end was trimmed by 8 bases and the J gene end by 2 bases; junction bases not matched to a gene: 12. The V gene's germline CDR1 is SGHTA and CDR2 FQGTGA. The chain has TRBV7-3 and TRBJ2-7; the match to TRBD1 covers 7 bases. The origin of this receptor is a woman aged 40 to 50 with Graves' ophthalmopathy. Sequenced material: blood. CDR3 amino acids: CASPPVQGQTYEQYF. The CDR3 DNA reads as TGTGCCAGCCCCCCCGTTCAGGGACAGACCTACGAGCAGTACTTC.